The TCR beta chain described here comes from a study of post-analysis software for immune sequencing data. Study details: Progressive-relapsing, secondary progressive and relapsing-remitting multiple sclerosis were among the disease courses included.

Germline V gene lookup returns CDR1 DFQATT and CDR2 SNEGSKA (reference sequence). The CDR3 totals 13 residues. Trimming stripped 5 bases from V and 4 bases from J, with 9 bases between. General study points: Normalized Chao1 diversity in multiple sclerosis patients fell significantly below that of controls. By F measure, samples from a shared preparation batch strongly co-clustered. Elevated frequency relative to controls characterized several TRBV segments in patients, TRBV5-6, TRBV5-1 and TRBV20-1 among them.

The TCR beta cDNA libraries carried unique molecular identifiers. T cells numbering roughly 1 to 11 million yielded cDNA molecules that totaled about 500,000. TCRdb re-called the PCR reads with MiXCR, one entry per CDR3 protein. The table has about 770,000 distinct CDR3 sequences, roughly 46% seen once. This clonotype was seen a handful of times. Its antigen remains unknown. The source material was blood. This chain connects TRBV20-1 to TRBJ2-6; D not resolved. The source of this sequence is a girl under 18 with multiple sclerosis. This CDR3 reads CSAPTPGANVLTF. DNA of the CDR3: TGCAGTGCTCCCACCCCCGGGGCCAACGTCCTGACTTTC.